The clone carrying this T cell receptor beta chain was detected only once. This specimen belongs to a study of blood T cell repertoires in COVID-19. The wider study: Sample material is recorded as cDNA or gDNA derived from T cells, B-cell-depleted T cells, or PBMCs.

Seattle's enrolled individuals joined amid active infection and were then monitored longitudinally. Per the study methods: Reference gene primer amplification gave estimated nucleated cell counts. The assay was immunoSEQ multiplex PCR, and TCRdb's table has in-frame clones only and misses some. V, J and clone size reflect that table, while D and trimming were determined from the DNA. The profile shows around 440,000 clones, roughly 88% of them singletons. Specimen: peripheral blood. The TCR originated in a woman aged 50 to 60 with COVID-19, enrolled during active disease.

CDR3 nucleotides: TGTGCCAGCAGCCTTGCGGGACAGGGGAGTAGTGAGCAGTTCTTC. Translated: CASSLAGQGSSEQFF. This sequence joins TRBV7-2 and TRBJ2-1; 10 bases map to TRBD1. CDR3 length equals 15 residues. The junction had 10 bases not matched to a gene; V was cut back by 5 bases and J by 9 bases. The V gene's germline CDR1 is SGHTA and CDR2 FQGNSA.